This record looks at one T cell receptor beta chain sequence and its context. Its antigen target is currently unknown. No base quality values were provided; no much bigger clone lies one nucleotide off. The data were produced on an Illumina MiSeq. TCRdb ran its own pipeline on the public reads, namely fastp trimming at Q25 and MiXCR clone calling, and kept in-frame beta chains. Each record represents a unique CDR3 protein, reported with the most common genes and DNA among its rows. Across this sample there are about 62,000 distinct CDR3 sequences, with 62% seen only once. The ten largest account for about 2% of the sample. The data were taken from a study of type 1 regulatory T cells (dated by TCRdb to the early 2020s). Background on the whole study: An in vitro protocol by which a Tr1-enriched, alloantigen-specific CD4 T cell product named T-allo10 was generated was characterized in the study. T-allo10 was under clinical evaluation in patients with hematological malignancies receiving allogeneic hematopoietic stem cell transplantation. What the research found in general, with its limitations: Compared with non-Tr1 cells, Tr1 cells had a narrower TCR repertoire, and the study took this difference to reflect clonal expansion driven by alloantigen.

Including cysteine and phenylalanine, the CDR3 has 14 amino acids. Only CDR3 DNA remains: 42 bases, in frame from the first base. CDR1 and CDR2 were assigned from the germline V gene (reference sequence) as SEHNR and FQNEAQ. V and J are trimmed by 1 base and 1 base, and the gene matches miss 0 bases of the junction. The receptor chain draws on TRBV7-9 and TRBJ1-1, with 7 central nucleotides matching TRBD1. This clonotype was sampled from a human donor in good health. Sample: cultured non-Tr1 T cells, either the whole culture or a sorted T cell fraction (not recorded which). Explained via the paper, the cell subset or site label denotes: non-Tr1 population from the T-allo10 product. Here the CDR3 is given as CASSLGTGNTEAFF. The sequenced DNA is TGTGCCAGCAGCTTAGGGACAGGGAACACTGAAGCTTTCTTT.